This TCR beta chain was captured in a study of blood T cells in healthy people across ages. Study outcomes and limitations: Unknown donor CMV status possibly confounded expanded clonotype changes. Strongly correlated with naive T cell percentage was TCR beta diversity.

Points on this clonotype: Its specificity is not known.

Alongside a J-beta primer mix, a sample-barcoded 5' primer served in a second PCR lasting about 7 to 12 cycles. Each cDNA molecule was tagged by a template-switch adaptor that had 12 random nucleotides. Each CDR3 protein is one row after TCRdb ran MiXCR on the 5' RACE reads. This table holds about 780,000 distinct CDR3 sequences, about 62% found once. Germline lookup yields CDR1 SEHNR and CDR2 FQNEAQ (reference sequence). This CDR3 contains 13 residues. J was trimmed by 6 bases and V by 5 bases; bases with no gene match: 6. Material: blood. The V and J genes are TRBV7-9 and TRBJ1-1; TRBD1 aligns across 7 bases. The TCR originated in a man aged 25 to 40 in good health. CDR3 nucleotides: TGTGCCAGCAGCAAACAGGGGAGGCCTGAAGCTTTCTTT. Protein product: CASSKQGRPEAFF.